This T cell receptor beta chain comes out of a study of T cell repertoires in cytomegalovirus infection. Across the whole study: Recently identified HLA-C-restricted CMV epitopes were among the peptides used.

This clonotype was counted a single time. Its antigen remains unidentified. TCRdb passed the reads through MiXCR, listing each CDR3 protein once. The table records some 590,000 distinct CDR3 sequences, 40% of them present only once. Germline assignment: CDR1 SNHLY and CDR2 FYNNEI. The V end lost 4 bases, the J end lost 2 bases, and 15 bases lay between the germline ends. The CDR3 consists of 15 residues. The source was cultured PBMCs, collected from culture after CMV antigen stimulation. The receptor's source is a human donor in good health (CMV status not recorded). Some clones in this sample may be carry-over from other donors' samples. This chain joins TRBV2 and TRBJ2-7; possibly TRBD1 or TRBD2 for D (6 bases each). The CDR3 region is CASSVRGAIPYEQYF. DNA for the CDR3: TGTGCCAGCAGTGTGAGGGGGGCAATACCCTACGAGCAGTACTTC.